This record covers a single T cell receptor beta chain. The data derive from a study of blood T cell repertoires in COVID-19. Study context: Nucleic acid was either cDNA or gDNA, and it came from T cells, B-cell-depleted T cells, or PBMCs.

J was trimmed by 0 bases and V by 1 base; bases with no gene match: 5. The CDR3 consists of 17 residues. Germline V CDR1 and CDR2: SGHVS, FQNEAQ. The authors' processing: By means of reference gene primer amplification, nucleated cell counts were estimated. Data came from immunoSEQ multiplex PCR; TCRdb stores just in-frame clones and leaves some out. That table supplies the V and J calls and clone size; D and trimming were determined from the DNA. The sample consists of tens of thousands of clones, around 85% of them appearing once. The sequencing sample was made of peripheral blood. The chain links TRBV7-8 to TRBJ1-5, with 8 bases lining up with TRBD1. The TCR sequence derives from an older man with acute or convalescent COVID-19. CDR3 region: CASSLVTGDFSNQPQHF. The CDR3 DNA reads TGTGCCAGCAGCTTAGTGACAGGGGACTTTAGCAATCAGCCCCAGCATTTT.